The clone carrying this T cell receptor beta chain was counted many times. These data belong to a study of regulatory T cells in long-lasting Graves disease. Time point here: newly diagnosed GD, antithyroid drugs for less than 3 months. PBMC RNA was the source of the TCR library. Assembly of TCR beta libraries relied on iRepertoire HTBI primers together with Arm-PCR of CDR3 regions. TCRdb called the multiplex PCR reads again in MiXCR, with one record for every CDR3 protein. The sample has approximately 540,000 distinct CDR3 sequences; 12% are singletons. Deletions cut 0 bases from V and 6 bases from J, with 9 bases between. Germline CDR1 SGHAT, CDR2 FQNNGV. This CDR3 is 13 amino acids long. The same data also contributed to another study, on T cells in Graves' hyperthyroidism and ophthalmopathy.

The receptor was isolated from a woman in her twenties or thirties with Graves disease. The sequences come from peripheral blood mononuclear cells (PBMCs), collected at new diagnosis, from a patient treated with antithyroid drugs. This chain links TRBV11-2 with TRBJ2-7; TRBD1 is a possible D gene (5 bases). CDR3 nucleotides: TGTGCCAGCAGCTTAGACAGCCAGGGCGAGCAGTACTTC. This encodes CASSLDSQGEQYF.